This T cell receptor (beta chain) was retrieved from a study of memory CD4+ T cells and cytomegalovirus serostatus. Overall study results and limits: About 40% of the roughly 160 known CMV-associated TCRbeta sequences appeared in CD4+ memory.

Source study methods: After removing out-of-frame reads, around 2,000,000 distinct TCRbeta sequences remained. Assay: immunoSEQ multiplex PCR; the TCRdb copy retains only in-frame clones and omits some. V, J and clone size were drawn from that table, and D and trimming were deduced from the DNA. The table records tens of thousands of clones, roughly 80% of them present only once. CDR1 is MNHEY, CDR2 SVGAGI, per germline. This CDR3 is built from 13 residues. Trimming took 2 bases from V and 8 from J, leaving 7 bases between them. This clone was counted only a few times. No antigen is known for it. The sort gate was single viable CD3+CD4+CD8-CD45RO+ cells for memory CD4+ T cells.

This clonotype was obtained from an adult in good health and CMV-seronegative. Sequenced material: memory CD4+ T cells from blood. The V and J genes are TRBV6-5 and TRBJ1-6; D ambiguous. For the CDR3, the DNA is TGTGCCAGCAGTTACCCAGGAGATTCACCCCTCCACTTT. Its translation is CASSYPGDSPLHF.